The rows below give T cell receptor beta chains drawn from one sample of a study of T-cell reconstitution after alpha-beta-depleted transplantation in children. TCRdb itself ran the PCR reads through MiXCR, one entry per CDR3 protein. The sample includes about 610,000 distinct CDR3 sequences, about 11% of them seen just once. The starting material was PBMCs from the stem cell graft donor, obtained from the stem cell graft. The receptors shown here come from a human donor who donated a stem cell graft to a child with acute myeloid leukemia. The CDR3 runs from the conserved cysteine through the conserved F or W. A D gene is named only where the DNA matches it firmly.

J gene	D gene	V gene	CDR3 protein
TRBJ2-1	NA	TRBV6-2/TRBV6-3	CASSSSPPPEQFF
TRBJ2-4	NA	TRBV29-1	CSVRGSGTKNIQYF
TRBJ2-4	TRBD2	TRBV7-2	CASTETSGRAPNIQYF
TRBJ2-5	TRBD2	TRBV2	CASTRTSGGEETQYF
TRBJ2-1	TRBD1	TRBV20-1	CSAHFYRGSYNEQFF
TRBJ2-2	NA	TRBV7-2	CASSLAWVMGGELFF
TRBJ1-1	NA	TRBV7-2	CASSPRTLGTHLAFF
TRBJ2-7	NA	TRBV4-3	CASSQRISGTGSYEQYF
TRBJ1-3	NA	TRBV3-1	CASSRGRSFSGNTIYF
TRBJ2-2	TRBD1	TRBV20-1	CSARVGQTNTGELFF
TRBJ1-5	NA	TRBV24-1	CATSDQFNQPQHF
TRBJ2-5	TRBD2	TRBV6-2/TRBV6-3	CASNGAGAGQETQYF
TRBJ2-3	NA	TRBV5-1	CASSPIIPPTDTQYF
TRBJ2-2	TRBD2	TRBV7-9	CASSRETSPTGELFF
TRBJ2-2	NA	TRBV29-1	CSVDRDTGELFF
TRBJ2-5	TRBD1	TRBV20-1	CSASRQGVGETQYF
TRBJ2-3	NA	TRBV6-1	CASTRQFTDTQYF
TRBJ2-5	TRBD2	TRBV11-2	CASSYGTSGSEETQYF
TRBJ2-1	TRBD2	TRBV7-8	CASSHRGLAGVGDNEQFF
TRBJ2-3	TRBD2	TRBV4-3	CASSQVASGSLSTDTQYF
TRBJ2-7	NA	TRBV7-9	CASSFATLVNEQYF
TRBJ2-1	NA	TRBV6-2/TRBV6-3	CASSPTGSAKGKFF
TRBJ2-3	NA	TRBV19	CASRPQGADTQYF
TRBJ2-7	NA	TRBV20-1	CSATGEGTYEQYF
TRBJ1-3	TRBD1	TRBV20-1	CSAYRQGPSGNTIYF
TRBJ1-6	NA	TRBV12-3/TRBV12-4	CASSSQFLGNSPLHF
TRBJ2-3	TRBD1	TRBV5-1	CASGRQGDTQYF
TRBJ2-5	NA	TRBV12-3/TRBV12-4	CASSGRQETQYF
TRBJ1-6	TRBD1	TRBV6-1	CASSRDRDRGRGAPLHF
TRBJ2-5	NA	TRBV21-1	CASSKVAHPGTPQQETQYF
TRBJ2-3	NA	TRBV20-1	CSASGESRRRPLTTDTQYF
TRBJ1-2	NA	TRBV6-5	CASSRLDYGYTF
TRBJ1-5	TRBD1	TRBV20-1	CSARTNGDSYNQPQHF
TRBJ2-3	NA	TRBV4-2	CASSQEGSDTQYF